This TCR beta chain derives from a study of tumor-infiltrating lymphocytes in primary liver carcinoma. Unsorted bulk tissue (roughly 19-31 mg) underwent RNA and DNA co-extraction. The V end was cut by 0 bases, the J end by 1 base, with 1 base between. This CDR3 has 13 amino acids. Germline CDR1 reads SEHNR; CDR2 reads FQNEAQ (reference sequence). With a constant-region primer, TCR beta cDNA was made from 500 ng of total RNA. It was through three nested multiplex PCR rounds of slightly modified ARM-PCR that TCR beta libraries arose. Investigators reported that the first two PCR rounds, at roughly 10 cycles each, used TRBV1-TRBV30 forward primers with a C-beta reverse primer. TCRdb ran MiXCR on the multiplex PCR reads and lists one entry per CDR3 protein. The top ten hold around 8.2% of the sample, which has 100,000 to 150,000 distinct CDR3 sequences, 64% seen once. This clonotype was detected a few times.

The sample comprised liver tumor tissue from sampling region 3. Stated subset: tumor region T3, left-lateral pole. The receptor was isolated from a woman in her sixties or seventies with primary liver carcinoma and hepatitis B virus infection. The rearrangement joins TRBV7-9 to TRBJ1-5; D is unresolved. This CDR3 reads CASSLASNQPQHF. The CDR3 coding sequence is TGTGCCAGCAGCTTAGCCAGCAATCAGCCCCAGCATTTT.